Each of the 14 T cell receptor beta chains below was sequenced from the same sample in a study of CD8 T cells in ankylosing spondylitis. MiXCR, applied by TCRdb to the 5' RACE reads, yields one record per CDR3 protein. Altogether fewer than 250,000 distinct CDR3 sequences are present, about 10% being singletons, with the ten largest covering under 25%. Sequencing input: blood, either unsorted or a sorted T cell fraction (not recorded which). The source is a male donor with ankylosing spondylitis or in good health (not recorded which).

This clonotype appeared many times. CDR3 residues: CASSYWGFVQAGSNSPLHF. CDR3 DNA sequence: TGCGCCAGCAGCTACTGGGGTTTCGTGCAGGCGGGATCTAATTCACCCCTCCACTTT. The chain joins TRBV5-1 to TRBJ1-6, with unresolved D. Trimming took 3 bases from V and 6 from J, leaving 25 bases between them. CDR1 and CDR2 (germline): SGHRS, YFSETQ. The CDR3 runs to 19 residues.

The chain recombines TRBV20-1 with TRBJ2-7; the match to TRBD2 covers 8 bases. The CDR3 covers 12 residues. CDR1 and CDR2 (germline): DFQATT, SNEGSKA (reference sequence). J gave up 0 bases and V 6 bases, and 1 base lay outside the gene matches. The CDR3 is CSAGTSSYEQYF. In DNA, the CDR3 is TGCAGTGCCGGGACTAGCTCCTACGAGCAGTACTTC.

This clonotype has ten or more counts. The chain links TRBV9 to TRBJ1-1; TRBD1 is a possible D gene (6 bases). Trimming took 0 bases from V and 5 from J, leaving 11 bases between them. Germline assignment: CDR1 SGDLS and CDR2 YYNGEE. This CDR3 spans 14 amino acids. The CDR3 nucleotides are TGTGCCAGCAGCGTAGTAGCAGGACAGACTGAAGCTTTCTTT. Translation gives CASSVVAGQTEAFF.

The chain links TRBV5-1 to TRBJ2-3, with 8 positions matching TRBD2. This CDR3 contains 16 residues. The V gene's germline CDR1 is SGHRS and CDR2 YFSETQ. Unmatched junction bases numbered 11, after V lost 4 bases and J lost 4 bases. CDR3 nucleotide sequence: TGCGCCAGCAGCACCTCCCGGGGGGGCCCCGCAGATACGCAGTATTTT. Translating it yields CASSTSRGGPADTQYF.

This clonotype appeared many times. This chain links TRBV12-3 or TRBV12-4 with TRBJ1-2; D might be TRBD1 (6 bases). V was clipped by 6 bases and J by 7 bases, with 18 bases between them. This CDR3 spans 14 amino acids. DNA of the CDR3: TGTGCCAGCAGCCCCGAGTGGGGGGCACCTGGCTACACCTTC. Its protein is CASSPEWGAPGYTF.

This clonotype was counted ten times or more. V usage is TRBV20-1 and J usage is TRBJ2-7; D remains ambiguous. The CDR3 is made up of 14 amino acids. V was pared by 0 bases and J by 4 bases, with 13 bases between. Germline V gene sequence: CDR1 DFQATT, CDR2 SNEGSKA (reference sequence). The CDR3 region is CSARDDSHGYEQYF. CDR3 nucleotide sequence: TGCAGTGCTAGAGATGATAGCCACGGGTACGAGCAGTACTTC.

There are a few counts of this clonotype. The CDR3 sequence is CASSTGDIKETQYF. In DNA, the CDR3 is TGCGCCAGCTCCACCGGGGACATCAAAGAGACCCAGTACTTC. The chain recombines TRBV5-1 with TRBJ2-5, with D tentatively TRBD1 (6 bases). V lost 7 bases and J lost 3, with 16 bases in between. Looked up from germline, CDR1 is SGHRS and CDR2 is YFSETQ. The CDR3 spans 14 residues.

This clonotype was detected many times. The chain has TRBV7-9 and TRBJ2-1; D perhaps matches TRBD2 (5 bases). Germline V gene data show CDR1 as SEHNR and CDR2 as FQNEAQ (reference sequence). The V end lost 2 bases, the J end lost 6 bases, and 8 bases lay between the germline ends. The CDR3 is made up of 13 amino acids. The CDR3 region has the DNA TGTGCCAGCAGCTTAACTAGTTTCAATGAGCAGTTCTTC. This gives the protein CASSLTSFNEQFF.

The CDR3 sequence is CASSAAGITDTQYF. Here the CDR3 DNA reads TGTGCCAGCTCCGCCGCGGGCATCACAGATACGCAGTATTTT. This rearrangement joins TRBV6-1 to TRBJ2-3; D may be TRBD2 (5 bases). V shed 8 bases and J shed 2 bases, with 14 bases lying between them. This CDR3 has 14 residues. Per germline, CDR1 MNHNS and CDR2 SASEGT.

The table lists this clonotype with many counts. The chain recombines TRBV5-1 with TRBJ2-3; TRBD2 agrees at 7 bases. The CDR3 length is 13 residues. Per germline, CDR1 SGHRS and CDR2 YFSETQ. V was pared by 4 bases and J by 9 bases, with 8 bases of the junction left unmatched. CDR3 DNA sequence: TGCGCCAGCAGCCTAACTACTAGCGAGACGCAGTATTTT. Amino acids: CASSLTTSETQYF.

This clonotype was recorded a few times. The genes are TRBV5-1 and TRBJ2-4, with TRBD1 matching over 11 bases. Trimming cost V 4 bases and J 2 bases; bases outside gene matches: 5. CDR3 length: 16 amino acids. Germline V gene data show CDR1 as SGHRS and CDR2 as YFSETQ. The CDR3 sequence is CASSRDRGKTKNIQYF. DNA for the CDR3: TGCGCCAGCAGCAGGGACAGGGGGAAAACCAAAAACATTCAGTACTTC.

V usage is TRBV2 and J usage is TRBJ2-7; 7 bases map to TRBD1. Germline V gene lookup returns CDR1 SNHLY and CDR2 FYNNEI. CDR3 length: 14 residues. J was trimmed by 2 bases and V by 7 bases; bases with no gene match: 8. CDR3 bases: TGTGCCAGCAACTCTGGACAGGCCGCCTACGAGCAGTACTTC. Its protein product is CASNSGQAAYEQYF.

This clonotype has a count of ten or more. V is TRBV7-9 and J is TRBJ1-4; a weak D match, TRBD1 (5 bases). CDR3 length: 14 residues. Per the germline V gene, CDR1 is SEHNR and CDR2 is FQNEAQ (reference sequence). V shed 5 bases and J shed 4 bases, with 11 bases lying between them. DNA for the CDR3: TGTGCCAGCAGCAAAAGACAGAGTAATGAAAAACTGTTTTTT. Residues: CASSKRQSNEKLFF.

A remark on this clonotype: A read error may explain this, as a much larger clone is one base away. The V gene is TRBV20-1, the J gene TRBJ2-3; perhaps D is TRBD1 or TRBD2 (5 bases each). CDR1 and CDR2 (germline): DFQATT, SNEGSKA (reference sequence). This CDR3 is built from 16 residues. CDR3 residues: CRARDRDPWPTDTQYF. DNA of the CDR3: TGCCGTGCTAGGGACCGGGACCCATGGCCCACAGATACGCAGTATTTT.